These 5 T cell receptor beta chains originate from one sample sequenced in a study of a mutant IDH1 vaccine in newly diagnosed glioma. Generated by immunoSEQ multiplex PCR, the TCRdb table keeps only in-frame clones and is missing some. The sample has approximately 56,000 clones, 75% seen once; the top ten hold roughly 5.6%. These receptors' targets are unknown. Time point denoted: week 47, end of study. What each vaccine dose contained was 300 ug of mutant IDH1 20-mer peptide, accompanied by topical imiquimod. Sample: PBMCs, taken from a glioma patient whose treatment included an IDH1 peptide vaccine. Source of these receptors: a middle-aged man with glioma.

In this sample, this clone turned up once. The CDR3 DNA follows: TGTGCCAGCTCGTCCGACAGGGGGGGCTCTGGGGCCAACGTCCTGACTTTC. Amino acid sequence: CASSSDRGGSGANVLTF. The chain joins TRBV18 to TRBJ2-6; TRBD1 aligns across 9 bases. The junction had 6 bases not matched to a gene; V was cut back by 6 bases and J by 0 bases. CDR3 size: 17 residues. Germline V CDR1 and CDR2: KGHSH, LQKENI.

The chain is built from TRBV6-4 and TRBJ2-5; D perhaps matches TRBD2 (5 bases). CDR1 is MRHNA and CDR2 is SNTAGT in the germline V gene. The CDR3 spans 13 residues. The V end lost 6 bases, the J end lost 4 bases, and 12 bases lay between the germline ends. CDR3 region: CASRKGGGETQYF. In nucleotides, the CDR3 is TGTGCCAGCAGGAAGGGTGGAGGAGAGACCCAGTACTTC.

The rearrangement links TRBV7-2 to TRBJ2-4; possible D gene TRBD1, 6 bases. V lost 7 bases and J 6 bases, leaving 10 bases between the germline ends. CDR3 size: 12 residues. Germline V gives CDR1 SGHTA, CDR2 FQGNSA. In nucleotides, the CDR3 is TGTGCCAGCAAACAGGGCAGAAACATTCAGTACTTC. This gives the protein CASKQGRNIQYF.

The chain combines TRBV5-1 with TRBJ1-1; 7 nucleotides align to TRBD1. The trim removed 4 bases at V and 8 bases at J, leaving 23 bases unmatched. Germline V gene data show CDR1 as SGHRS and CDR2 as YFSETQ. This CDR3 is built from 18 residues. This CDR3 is CASSPRQGSPNRPLEAFF. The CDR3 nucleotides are TGCGCCAGCAGCCCTCGACAGGGTTCGCCAAACAGGCCTTTAGAAGCTTTCTTT.

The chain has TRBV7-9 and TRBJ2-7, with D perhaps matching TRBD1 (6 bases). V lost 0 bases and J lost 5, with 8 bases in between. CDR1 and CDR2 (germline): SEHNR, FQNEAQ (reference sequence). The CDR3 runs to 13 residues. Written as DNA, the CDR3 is TGTGCCAGCAGCTTAGCGGCAGGGGACGAGCAGTACTTC. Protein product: CASSLAAGDEQYF.